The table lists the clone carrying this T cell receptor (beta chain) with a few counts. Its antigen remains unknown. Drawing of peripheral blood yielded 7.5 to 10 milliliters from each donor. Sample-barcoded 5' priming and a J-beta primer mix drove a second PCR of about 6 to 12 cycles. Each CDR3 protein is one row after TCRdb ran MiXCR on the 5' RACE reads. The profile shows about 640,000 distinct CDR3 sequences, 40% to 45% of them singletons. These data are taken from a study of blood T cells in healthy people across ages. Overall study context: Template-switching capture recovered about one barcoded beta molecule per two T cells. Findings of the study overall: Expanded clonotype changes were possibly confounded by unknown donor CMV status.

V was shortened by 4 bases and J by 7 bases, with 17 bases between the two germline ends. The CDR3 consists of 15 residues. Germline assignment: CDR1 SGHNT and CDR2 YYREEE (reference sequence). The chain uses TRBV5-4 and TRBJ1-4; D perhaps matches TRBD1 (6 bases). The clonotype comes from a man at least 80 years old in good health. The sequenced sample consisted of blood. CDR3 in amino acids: CASSPRGGAGEKLFF. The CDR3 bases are TGTGCCAGCAGCCCCCGAGGGGGTGCGGGTGAAAAACTGTTTTTT.